One T cell receptor beta chain is described in this entry. This specimen comes from a study of CD8+ T cells in alopecia areata. Looked up from germline, CDR1 is GTSNPN and CDR2 is SVGIG (reference sequence). The V segment lost 3 bases and the J segment 5 bases; nucleotides outside the gene matches: 8. There are 14 residues in the CDR3. Sequencing relied on a cDNA template that was reverse transcribed from extracted RNA. TCRdb's table, derived via immunoSEQ multiplex PCR, lists solely in-frame clones and lacks some. Of over 120,000 clones listed, 58% were seen once; the top ten hold about 6%. This clonotype originated in a human donor with alopecia areata. The chain carries TRBV30 and TRBJ1-2; 8 positions agree with TRBD1. The specimen comprised CD4+ T cells sorted from blood, sampled at week 0. Here the CDR3 reads CAWSRTGYDYGYTF. The DNA for the CDR3 is TGTGCCTGGAGCAGGACAGGGTACGATTATGGCTACACCTTC.